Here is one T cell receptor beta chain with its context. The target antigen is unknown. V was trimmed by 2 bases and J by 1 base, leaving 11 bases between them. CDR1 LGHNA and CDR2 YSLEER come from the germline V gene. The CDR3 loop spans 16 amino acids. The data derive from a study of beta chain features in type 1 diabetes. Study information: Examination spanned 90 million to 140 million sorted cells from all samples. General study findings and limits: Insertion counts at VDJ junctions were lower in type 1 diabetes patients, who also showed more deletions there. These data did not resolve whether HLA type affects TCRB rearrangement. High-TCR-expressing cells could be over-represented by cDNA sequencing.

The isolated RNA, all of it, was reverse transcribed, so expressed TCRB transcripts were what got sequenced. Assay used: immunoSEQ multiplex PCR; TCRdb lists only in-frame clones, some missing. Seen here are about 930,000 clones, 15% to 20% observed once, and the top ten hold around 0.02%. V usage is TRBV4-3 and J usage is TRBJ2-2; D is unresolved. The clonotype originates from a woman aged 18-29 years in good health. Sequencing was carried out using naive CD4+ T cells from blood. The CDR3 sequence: CASSQRVPGNTGELFF. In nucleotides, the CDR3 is TGCGCCAGCAGCCAACGAGTTCCAGGGAACACCGGGGAGCTGTTTTTT.